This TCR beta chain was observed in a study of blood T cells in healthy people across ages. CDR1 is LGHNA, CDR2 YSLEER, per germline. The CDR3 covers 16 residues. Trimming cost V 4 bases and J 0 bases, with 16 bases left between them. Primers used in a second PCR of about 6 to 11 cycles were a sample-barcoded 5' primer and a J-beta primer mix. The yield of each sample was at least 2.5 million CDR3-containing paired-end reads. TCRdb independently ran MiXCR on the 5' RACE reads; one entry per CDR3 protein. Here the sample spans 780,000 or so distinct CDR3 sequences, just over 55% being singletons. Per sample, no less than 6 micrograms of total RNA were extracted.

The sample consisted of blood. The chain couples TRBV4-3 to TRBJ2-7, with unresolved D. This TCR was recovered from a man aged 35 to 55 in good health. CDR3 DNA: TGCGCCAGCAGCCCACATACTGCCGGTAGCTCCTACGAGCAGTACTTC. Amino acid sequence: CASSPHTAGSSYEQYF.